The sequence of this T cell receptor beta chain was determined in a study of T cells after posttransplantation cyclophosphamide. The CDR3 totals 13 residues. Germline loops: CDR1 SGHTS, CDR2 YDEGEE. Trimming stripped 5 bases from V and 7 bases from J, with 15 bases between. Broader study findings: Skin or GI-infiltrating T cells shared few TRB sequences with blood. Recipient CMV seropositivity and CMV reactivation strongly tracked TRB clonality.

Points on this clone: No antigen is known for it.

This table comes from immunoSEQ multiplex PCR, and its TCRdb copy is limited to in-frame clones, with some not included. The top ten clones hold roughly 2.9% of a sample with some 64,000 clones, 93% of them seen once. The clonotype was recovered from a woman aged 30 to 39 in good health and a related stem cell transplant donor. The chain employs TRBV5-8 and TRBJ1-2; D may be TRBD1 (6 bases). Sequencing was carried out using PBMCs. CDR3 bases: TGTGCCAGCAGACTCAGGGGTCGACTTGGCTACACCTTC. Its protein is CASRLRGRLGYTF.